This record looks at one T cell receptor (beta chain) sequence and its context. In the source study's methods: Amplified reference gene primers provided the basis for estimating nucleated cell counts. Sequencing was performed with immunoSEQ multiplex PCR; in TCRdb, only in-frame clones are kept and a portion is missing. The V and J calls and clone size were taken over from that table, and D and trimming were inferred from the DNA. In the table there are over 100,000 clones, around 89% of which are singletons. The source of the sample is a study of blood T cell repertoires in COVID-19. Study as a whole: Samples came from the United States, Italy and Spain, spanning acute and convalescent COVID-19. The analysed material was cDNA or gDNA that came from T cells, B-cell-depleted T cells, or PBMCs.

Trimming stripped 0 bases from V and 0 bases from J, with 10 bases between. The CDR3 totals 15 residues. Germline-derived CDR1 and CDR2 are SGHRS and YFSETQ. The origin of this receptor is a man aged 55-75 years with COVID-19, enrolled during active disease. The sequenced material came from peripheral blood. The chain is built from TRBV5-1 and TRBJ2-7; a possible D gene is TRBD1 (6 bases). The CDR3 sequence is CASSLAPGVSYEQYF. The CDR3, as DNA: TGCGCCAGCAGCTTGGCCCCAGGGGTCTCCTACGAGCAGTACTTC.